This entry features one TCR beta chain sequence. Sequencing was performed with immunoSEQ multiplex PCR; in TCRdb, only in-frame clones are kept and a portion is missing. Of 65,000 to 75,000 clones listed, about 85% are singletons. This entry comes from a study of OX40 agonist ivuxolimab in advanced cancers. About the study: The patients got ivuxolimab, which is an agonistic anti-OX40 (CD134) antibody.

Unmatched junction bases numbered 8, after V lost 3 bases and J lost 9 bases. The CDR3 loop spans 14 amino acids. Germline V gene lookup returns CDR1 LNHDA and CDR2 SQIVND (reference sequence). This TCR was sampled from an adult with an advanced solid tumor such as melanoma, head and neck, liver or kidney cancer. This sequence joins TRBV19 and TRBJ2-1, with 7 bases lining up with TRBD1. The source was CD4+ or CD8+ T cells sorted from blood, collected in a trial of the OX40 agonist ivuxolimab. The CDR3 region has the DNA TGTGCCAGTAGTATCTCGACAGGGTCGAGTGAGCAGTTCTTC. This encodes CASSISTGSSEQFF.